The 16 T cell receptor beta chains below come from one sample, sequenced in a study of patients and donors after allogeneic stem cell transplantation. TCRdb reanalysed the RT-PCR reads using MiXCR and keeps one entry per CDR3 protein. Of 200,000 to 250,000 distinct CDR3 sequences in the sample, less than 15% were seen once. Sequenced sample: blood, either unsorted or a sorted T cell fraction (not recorded which). The receptors derive from a human donor who was either an allogeneic HSCT recipient or a stem cell or donor lymphocyte infusion donor (not recorded which). It is not recorded whose cells these are; they may come from a transplant donor.

Remarks on this clonotype: A clone one base away is much larger, so this may be a read error. The rearrangement links TRBV12-3 or TRBV12-4 to TRBJ1-5, with D possibly TRBD1 on 5 matching bases. The V end was cut by 6 bases, the J end by 2 bases, with 11 bases between. This CDR3 spans 14 amino acids. The CDR3 DNA follows: TGTGCCAGCAGGCATGGGACGGGCAATCAGCCCCAGCATTTT. Protein: CASRHGTGNQPQHF.

The table lists this clonotype with many counts. The chain links TRBV7-9 to TRBJ1-2; the D gene is possibly TRBD1 (6 bases). This CDR3 is built from 13 residues. CDR1 is SEHNR, CDR2 FQNEAQ, per germline (reference sequence). Between the trimmed V and J ends, which lost 5 bases and 5 bases, there was a span of 12 bases. Here the CDR3 reads CASSRGHEYGYTF. CDR3 in DNA: TGTGCCAGCAGCCGGGGACATGAGTATGGCTACACCTTC. The full variable domain, rest sourced from reference TRBV7-9 and TRBJ1-2, is DTGVSQNPRHKITKRGQNVTFRCDPISEHNRLYWYRQTLGQGPEFLTYFQNEAQLEKSRLLSDRFSAERPKGSFSTLEIQRTEQGDSAMYLCASSRGHEYGYTFGSGTRLTVV.

V is TRBV7-2 and J is TRBJ2-4, with 7 bases aligning to TRBD2. Trimming at V came to 6 bases and at J to 3 bases, leaving 5 bases not matched to a gene. Germline CDR1 SGHTA, CDR2 FQGNSA. This CDR3 has 14 amino acids. The CDR3 protein is CASRPLAVKNIQYF. The CDR3 coding sequence is TGTGCCAGCAGACCCCTAGCGGTCAAAAACATTCAGTACTTC.

CDR3 sequence reads: CSASLRGGAAETQYF. CDR3 bases: TGCAGTGCTAGTTTACGGGGGGGCGCGGCAGAGACCCAGTACTTC. V and J are TRBV20-1 and TRBJ2-5; 8 positions match TRBD2. Germline V gives CDR1 DFQATT, CDR2 SNEGSKA (reference sequence). The CDR3 is 15 amino acids. The trim removed 3 bases at V and 4 bases at J, leaving 10 bases unmatched.

This clonotype has a handful of counts. V gene TRBV11-1 combines with J gene TRBJ2-1, with 7 bases matching TRBD1. Germline V gene sequence: CDR1 SGHAT, CDR2 FQDESV (reference sequence). This CDR3 region has 18 residues. After removal of 4 bases from V and 5 bases from J, the junction contained 17 bases not matched to a gene. The CDR3 DNA sequence: TGTGCCAGCAGCTCCTTTTCAATGACAGGGAAAGGGCACAATGAGCAGTTCTTC. As protein: CASSSFSMTGKGHNEQFF. Full variable domain (outside the CDR3, taken from reference TRBV11-1 and TRBJ2-1): EAEVAQSPRYKITEKSQAVAFWCDPISGHATLYWYRQILGQGPELLVQFQDESVVDDSQLPKDRFSAERLKGVDSTLKIQPAELGDSAMYLCASSSFSMTGKGHNEQFFGPGTRLTVL.

This clonotype showed up many times. For the CDR3, the DNA is TGTGCCAACCACGCCGGGGCAGGGGAAGCTTTCTTT. Encoded protein: CANHAGAGEAFF. The gene calls are TRBV12-3 or TRBV12-4 and TRBJ1-1, with D tentatively TRBD1 (5 bases). The CDR3 is 12 amino acids. Trimming cost V 10 bases and J 8 bases, with 17 bases left between them.

This clonotype was seen many times. CDR3 DNA: TGCAGCGTTGGGACAGGTGCCAGGGGCAACACTGAAGCTTTCTTT. Its protein is CSVGTGARGNTEAFF. The chain recombines TRBV29-1 with TRBJ1-1; 7 bases align to TRBD1. The CDR3 has 15 amino acids. V lost 4 bases and J lost 2; bases outside the gene matches: 10. The V gene's germline CDR1 is SQVTM and CDR2 ANQGSEA. The entire variable domain, with the rest obtained from reference TRBV29-1 and TRBJ1-1, is as follows: SAVISQKPSRDICQRGTSLTIQCQVDSQVTMMFWYRQQPGQSLTLIATANQGSEATYESGFVIDKFPISRPNLTFSTLTVSNMSPEDSSIYLCSVGTGARGNTEAFFGQGTRLTVV.

This clonotype was found many times. The rearrangement links TRBV12-3 or TRBV12-4 to TRBJ1-2; D is undetermined. The CDR3 runs to 13 residues. With 2 bases removed from V and 5 bases from J, the gap between germline ends came to 9 bases. The CDR3 region is CASSLRPAYGYTF. The DNA for the CDR3 is TGTGCCAGCAGTTTAAGGCCAGCTTATGGCTACACCTTC.

This clonotype was detected only a few times. The chain recombines TRBV20-1 with TRBJ2-3; no clear D. The germline V and J ends were trimmed by 3 bases and 0 bases, with 7 bases remaining between them. Germline V gene data show CDR1 as DFQATT and CDR2 as SNEGSKA (reference sequence). The CDR3 is 13 amino acids. CDR3 in amino acids: CSARDHSTDTQYF. CDR3 nucleotides: TGCAGTGCTAGGGACCACAGCACAGATACGCAGTATTTT.

The genes are TRBV12-3 or TRBV12-4 and TRBJ1-2; D may be TRBD1 (5 bases). V shed 3 bases and J shed 7 bases, with 15 bases lying between them. The length of the CDR3 is 14 residues. The CDR3 region is CASSLFGQGLGYTF. CDR3 DNA sequence: TGTGCCAGCAGTTTGTTTGGGCAGGGACTTGGCTACACCTTC.

This clonotype was picked up a small number of times. The chain carries TRBV19 and TRBJ2-3, with D maybe TRBD1 (7 bases). CDR1 and CDR2 (germline): LNHDA, SQIVND (reference sequence). The CDR3 covers 14 residues. The ends were cut back, 10 bases at V and 2 bases at J, with 16 bases in the middle. CDR3 amino acids: CATSRGAHTDTQYF. The CDR3 DNA is TGTGCCACTTCCAGGGGGGCCCACACAGATACGCAGTATTTT.

The rearrangement joins TRBV11-2 to TRBJ1-1; D perhaps matches TRBD1 (5 bases). Per the germline V gene, CDR1 is SGHAT and CDR2 is FQNNGV. The CDR3 is made up of 13 amino acids. The V end was cut by 5 bases, the J end by 1 base, with 8 bases between. This CDR3 is CASSGGTNTEAFF. The CDR3 coding sequence is TGTGCCAGCAGCGGCGGGACGAACACTGAAGCTTTCTTT.

This clonotype has only a few counts. This sequence joins TRBV20-1 and TRBJ2-1; D unclear. CDR1 is DFQATT and CDR2 is SNEGSKA in the germline V gene (reference sequence). This CDR3 has 11 residues. Trimming cost V 7 bases and J 6 bases, with 10 bases left between them. Written as DNA, the CDR3 is TGCAGTGGGAGTTTCGGCAATGAGCAGTTCTTC. This encodes CSGSFGNEQFF.

The sample holds a few counts of this clonotype. V gene TRBV27 combines with J gene TRBJ2-1; 9 nucleotides agree with TRBD2. This CDR3 spans 14 amino acids. With V trimmed by 8 bases and J by 7 bases, 9 bases remained unmatched. The germline V gene encodes CDR1 MNHEY and CDR2 SMNVEV (reference sequence). The DNA of the CDR3 is TGTGCCAGCGGGTATAGCGGGAGAGTGAATGAGCAGTTCTTC. Its translation: CASGYSGRVNEQFF.

There are many counts of this clonotype. The chain combines TRBV29-1 with TRBJ1-2, with D perhaps TRBD1 (6 bases). The V end was cut by 8 bases, the J end by 0 bases, with 13 bases between. The CDR3 extends over 13 amino acids. Germline V gives CDR1 SQVTM, CDR2 ANQGSEA. Here the CDR3 reads CSSQGQSNYGYTF. The CDR3 DNA sequence: TGCAGCTCTCAAGGACAGTCTAACTATGGCTACACCTTC.

This clonotype has a count of ten or more. The J gene is TRBJ2-5, the V gene TRBV20-1; D is perhaps TRBD2 (7 bases). The V gene lost 0 bases and the J gene lost 5 bases, with 13 bases spanning the gap. Per germline, CDR1 DFQATT and CDR2 SNEGSKA (reference sequence). This CDR3 comprises 14 residues. CDR3: CSARDTGGMETQYF. Written as DNA, the CDR3 is TGCAGTGCTAGAGATACGGGGGGCATGGAGACCCAGTACTTC.